This TCR beta chain derives from a study of vaccination and CD4 T cells after COVID-19 (dated by TCRdb to between 2021 and 2023). Concerning the study at large: SARS-CoV-2 positivity had been established in the convalescent patients by nasal swab PCR, and mild disease was recorded in several of these patients and severe disease in one. Post-vaccine blood samples were collected a median of 72 days after the second vaccine dose, ranging from roughly 13 to 250 days. Post-COVID blood samples were collected from convalescent patients a median of around 96 days after diagnosis, with a range of about 35 to 180 days. Two doses of either the Pfizer-BioNTech BNT162b2 vaccine (n=8) or the Moderna mRNA-1273 vaccine (n=2) were administered to participants. In roughly eleven COVID-19 convalescent patients and a few infection-naive healthy vaccine recipients, the spike-specific CD4+ TCR repertoire before mRNA vaccination was compared with the repertoire after mRNA vaccination. The convalescent cohort included six males and four females, with two Hispanic individuals, seven Caucasians, two Asians and one multiracial person. In control cultures, a CEFX viral epitope pool was used as positive control, an HIV-1 Nef peptide pool was used as negative control, or no peptide was added. Culture stimuli were overlapping spike peptide pools from SARS-CoV-2 and from the common cold coronaviruses HCoV-NL63, HCoV-OC43 and HCoV-229E.

This clonotype was detected only a few times. There is no known antigen for this receptor. No qualities accompany the bases; no much larger clone lies one base away. Summary of the overall study and its limitations: Among convalescent patients, a median roughly 90% of the SARS-CoV-2-reactive clones seen after vaccination appeared only after vaccination, which suggests priming specific to the vaccine. The number of convalescent patients in the study was relatively small, and the study did not examine early timepoints following natural infection. An increase in the median number of SARS-CoV-2-reactive clonotypes from approximately 21 after infection to roughly 38 after vaccination was observed, but the change was not found to be significant. In convalescent patients, nearly all vaccine-specific clones (304 of 307) were found to be mono-reactive for SARS-CoV-2 spike rather than cross-reactive with common cold coronaviruses.

Library creation used PCR. TCR sequencing of DNA from cultured CD4+ T cells used the Oncomine TCR Beta short-read assay at the Johns Hopkins FTIC core. Genomic DNA was extracted from the cultured CD4+ T cells with the QIAamp micro DNA kit. Oncomine TCR Beta libraries from cultured CD4+ T cells were pooled with unique dual indexes and sequenced on an Illumina iSeq 100. The study's own analysis went as follows. Non-productive sequences were filtered out, and CDR3s that did not start with C, did not end with F or W, or were shorter than 7 amino acids were discarded. Antigen-specific clonotypes were identified using the MANAFEST web application through comparison of peptide-stimulated wells with reference and other culture wells. To be called positive, a clone needed an FDR below 0.05, an odds ratio above 5, and a productive frequency above 0.1% in at least two of three replicate wells. Cross-reactive clonotypes were defined as significantly expanded in both SARS-CoV-2 spike wells and at least one common cold coronavirus spike condition. Using R version 3.6.1, CDR3 homology was evaluated through Levenshtein distances (stringdist) along with unrooted phylogenetic trees (ape). TCRdb applied fastp at Q25 and MiXCR to the public reads, then kept only in-frame beta chains. Under each unique CDR3 protein, matching rows form one entry showing the most common genes and DNA. For this entry, the V and J calls and clone size follow TCRdb and not the study's own pipeline. This sample has roughly 20,000 distinct CDR3 sequences in its table, and roughly 46% of those were observed once. The ten most abundant clones make up around 6.5% of the sample.

Per the publication, the treatment or condition label means: approximately nine-day PBMC culture with coronavirus spike peptide pools or control peptides (ViraFEST assay). The ViraFEST assay was used in the study, in which antigen-specific T cells were expanded with peptide pools and expanded clonotypes were subsequently identified by TCR sequencing. The convalescent patients' positive SARS-CoV-2 PCR tests fell between March and December 2020, which was before the Alpha, Beta and Delta variants emerged in the United States. PBMCs were cultured at under 2.5 million per well in IMDM supplemented with approximately 5.3% human AB serum and about 10 IU/ml IL-2, with approximately 9.5 ug/ml peptide pools added. Half of the culture medium was replaced with fresh IL-2-containing medium on days 3 and 7. After roughly nine days of culture, CD4+ T cells were isolated by negative selection using the EasySep CD4+ T cell isolation kit. Ficoll-Paque Plus gradient centrifugation was used to isolate PBMCs from whole blood, and the isolated PBMCs were then either used fresh or cryopreserved at -140C. Triplicate wells were generally used for each culture condition.

The CDR3, from cysteine to phenylalanine, totals 14 residues. Left in the record is the CDR3 DNA by itself, 42 bases read in frame from the first base. The germline V gene (reference sequence) gives CDR1 as DFQATT and CDR2 as SNEGSKA. Trimming accounts for 3 bases at V and 4 bases at J, while the number of junction bases matched to no gene is 8. The sequence was obtained from a human donor who had recovered from COVID-19. The rearranged segments are TRBV20-1 and TRBJ2-5; 7 middle bases align to TRBD2. The sequences come from CD4+ T cells from blood, cultured in vitro, collected before SARS-CoV-2 vaccination. The encoded CDR3 is CSASRRGSSETQYF. The DNA sequence reads TGCAGTGCTAGCCGGCGGGGGAGTTCAGAGACCCAGTACTTC.